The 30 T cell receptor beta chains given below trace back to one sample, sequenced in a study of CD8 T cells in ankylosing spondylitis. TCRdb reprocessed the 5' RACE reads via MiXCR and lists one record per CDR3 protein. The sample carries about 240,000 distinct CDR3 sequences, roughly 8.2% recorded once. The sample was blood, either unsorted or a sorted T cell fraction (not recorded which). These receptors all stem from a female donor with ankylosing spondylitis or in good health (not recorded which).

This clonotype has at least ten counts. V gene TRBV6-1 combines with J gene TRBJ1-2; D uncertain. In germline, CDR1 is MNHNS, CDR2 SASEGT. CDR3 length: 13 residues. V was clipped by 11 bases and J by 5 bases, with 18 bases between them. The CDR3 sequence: CAAGGGELYGYTF. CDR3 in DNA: TGTGCCGCCGGAGGCGGAGAACTGTATGGCTACACCTTC.

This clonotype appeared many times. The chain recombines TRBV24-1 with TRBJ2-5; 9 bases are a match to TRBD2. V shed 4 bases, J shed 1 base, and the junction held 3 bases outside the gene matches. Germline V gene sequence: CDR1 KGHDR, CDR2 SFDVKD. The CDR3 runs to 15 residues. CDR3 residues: CATSDMTSGQETQYF. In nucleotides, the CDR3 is TGTGCCACCAGTGACATGACTAGCGGCCAAGAGACCCAGTACTTC.

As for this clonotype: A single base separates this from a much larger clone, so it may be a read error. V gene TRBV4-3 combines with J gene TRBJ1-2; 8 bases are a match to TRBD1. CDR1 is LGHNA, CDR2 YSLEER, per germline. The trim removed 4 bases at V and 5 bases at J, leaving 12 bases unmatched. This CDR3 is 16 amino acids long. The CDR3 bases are TGCGCCAGCAGCCGGTCATCTTCGGGACAGGATTATGGCTACACCTTC. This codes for CASSRSSSGQDYGYTF.

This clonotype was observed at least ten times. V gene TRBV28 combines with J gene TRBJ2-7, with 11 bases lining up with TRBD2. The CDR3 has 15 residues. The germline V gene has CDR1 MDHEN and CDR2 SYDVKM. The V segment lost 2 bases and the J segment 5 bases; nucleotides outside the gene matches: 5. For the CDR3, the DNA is TGTGCCAGCAGTTTAATAGCGGGAGGGCATAACGAGCAGTACTTC. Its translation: CASSLIAGGHNEQYF.

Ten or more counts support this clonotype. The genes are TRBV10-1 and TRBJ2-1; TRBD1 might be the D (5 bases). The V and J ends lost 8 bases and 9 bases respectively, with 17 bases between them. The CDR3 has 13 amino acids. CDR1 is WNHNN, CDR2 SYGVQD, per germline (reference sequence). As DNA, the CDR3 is TGCGCCAGCCAGGGTAATGGCTTGGGTGAGCAGTTCTTC. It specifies CASQGNGLGEQFF.

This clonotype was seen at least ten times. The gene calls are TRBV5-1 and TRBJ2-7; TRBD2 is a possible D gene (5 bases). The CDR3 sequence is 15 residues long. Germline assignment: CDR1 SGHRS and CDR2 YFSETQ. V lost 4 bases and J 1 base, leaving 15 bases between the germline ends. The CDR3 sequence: CASSRTGSESYEQYF. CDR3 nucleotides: TGCGCCAGCAGCCGAACGGGGTCAGAATCCTACGAGCAGTACTTC.

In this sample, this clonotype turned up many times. The CDR3 DNA is TGCAGTGCATGGAAGGGTGCCTCCTACAATGAGCAGTTCTTC. As protein: CSAWKGASYNEQFF. The chain couples TRBV20-1 to TRBJ2-1; D not resolved. Trimming took off 6 bases at V and 0 bases at J, with 12 bases between the two ends. In germline, CDR1 is DFQATT, CDR2 SNEGSKA (reference sequence). The CDR3 is 14 residues long.

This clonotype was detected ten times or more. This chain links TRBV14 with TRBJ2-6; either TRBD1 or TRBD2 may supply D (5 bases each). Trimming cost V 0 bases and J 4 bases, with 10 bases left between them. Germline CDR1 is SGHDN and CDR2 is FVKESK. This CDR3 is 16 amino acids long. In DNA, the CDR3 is TGTGCCAGCAGCCAAGAATGGGGGAAAGGGGCCAACGTCCTGACTTTC. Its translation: CASSQEWGKGANVLTF.

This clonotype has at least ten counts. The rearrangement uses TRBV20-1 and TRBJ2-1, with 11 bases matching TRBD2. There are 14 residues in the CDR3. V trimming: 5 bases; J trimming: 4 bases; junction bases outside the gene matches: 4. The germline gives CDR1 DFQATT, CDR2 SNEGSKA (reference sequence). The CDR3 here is CSASRLAGYNEQFF. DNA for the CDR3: TGCAGTGCTTCTCGACTAGCGGGGTACAATGAGCAGTTCTTC.

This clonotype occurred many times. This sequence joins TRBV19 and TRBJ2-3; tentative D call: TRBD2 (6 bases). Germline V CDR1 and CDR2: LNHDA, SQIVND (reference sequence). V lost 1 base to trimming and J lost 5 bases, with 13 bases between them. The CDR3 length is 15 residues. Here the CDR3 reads CASSIGASAGDTQYF. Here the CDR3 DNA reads TGTGCCAGTAGTATAGGGGCTAGCGCGGGAGATACGCAGTATTTT.

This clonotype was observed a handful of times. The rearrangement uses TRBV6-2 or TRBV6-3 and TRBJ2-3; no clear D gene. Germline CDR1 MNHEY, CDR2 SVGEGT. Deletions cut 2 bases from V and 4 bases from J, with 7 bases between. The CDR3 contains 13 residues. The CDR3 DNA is TGTGCCAGCAGTTACCCGAAGGCAGATACGCAGTATTTT. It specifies CASSYPKADTQYF.

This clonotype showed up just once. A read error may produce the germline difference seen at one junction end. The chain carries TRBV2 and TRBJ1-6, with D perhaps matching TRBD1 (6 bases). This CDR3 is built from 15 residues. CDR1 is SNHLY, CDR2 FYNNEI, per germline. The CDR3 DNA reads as TGTGACAGCAGTGCACCCCAGGGGCGGAGTTCACCCCTCCACTTT. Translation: CDSSAPQGRSSPLHF.

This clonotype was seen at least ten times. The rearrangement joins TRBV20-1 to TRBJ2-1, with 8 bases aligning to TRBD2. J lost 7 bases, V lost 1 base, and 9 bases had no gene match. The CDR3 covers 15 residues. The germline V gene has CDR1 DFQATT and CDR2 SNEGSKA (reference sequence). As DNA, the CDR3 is TGCAGTGCTAGAGGGCCAGCGGGAGTGGTAAATGAGCAGTTCTTC. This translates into CSARGPAGVVNEQFF.

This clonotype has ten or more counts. The chain's CDR3 is CASSLWTQDDEQFF. The CDR3 bases are TGCGCCAGCAGCCTATGGACACAAGACGATGAGCAGTTCTTC. This chain joins TRBV5-1 and TRBJ2-1; D may be TRBD1 (5 bases). Trimming shortened V by 4 bases and J by 8 bases, and 16 bases separated the two germline ends. The CDR3 sequence is 14 residues long. The germline CDR1 and CDR2 sequences are SGHRS and YFSETQ.

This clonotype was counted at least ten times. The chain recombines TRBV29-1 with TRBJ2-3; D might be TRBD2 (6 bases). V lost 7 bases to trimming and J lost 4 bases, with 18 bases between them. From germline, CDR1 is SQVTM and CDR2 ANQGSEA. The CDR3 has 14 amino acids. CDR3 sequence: CSAEGGRLADTQYF. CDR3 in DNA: TGCAGCGCCGAGGGAGGCAGATTGGCAGATACGCAGTATTTT.

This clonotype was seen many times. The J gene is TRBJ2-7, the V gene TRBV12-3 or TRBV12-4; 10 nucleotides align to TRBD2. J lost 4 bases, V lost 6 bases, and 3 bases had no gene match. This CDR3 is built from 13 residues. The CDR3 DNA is TGTGCCAGCAGAGTAGCGGGGGGTTACGAGCAGTACTTC. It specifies CASRVAGGYEQYF.

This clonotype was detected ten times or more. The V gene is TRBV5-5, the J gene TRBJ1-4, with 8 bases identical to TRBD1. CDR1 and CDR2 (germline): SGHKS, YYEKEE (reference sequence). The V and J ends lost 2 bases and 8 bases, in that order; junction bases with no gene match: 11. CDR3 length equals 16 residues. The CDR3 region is CASSFTPGGANEKLFF. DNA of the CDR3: TGTGCCAGCAGCTTTACCCCAGGGGGCGCGAACGAAAAACTGTTTTTT.

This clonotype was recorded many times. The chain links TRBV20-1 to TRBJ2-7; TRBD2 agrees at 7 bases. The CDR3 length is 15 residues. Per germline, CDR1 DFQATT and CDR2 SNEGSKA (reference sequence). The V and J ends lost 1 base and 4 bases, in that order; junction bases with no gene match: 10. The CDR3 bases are TGCAGTGCTAGAGGGTCGCGGGAGATTAAGTACGAGCAGTACTTC. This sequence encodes CSARGSREIKYEQYF.

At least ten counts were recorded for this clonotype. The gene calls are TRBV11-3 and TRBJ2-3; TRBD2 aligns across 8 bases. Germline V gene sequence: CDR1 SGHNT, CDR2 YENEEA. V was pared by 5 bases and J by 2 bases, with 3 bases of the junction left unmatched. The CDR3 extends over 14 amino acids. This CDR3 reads CASSPGLVTDTQYF. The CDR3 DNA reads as TGTGCCAGCAGCCCGGGACTAGTCACAGATACGCAGTATTTT.

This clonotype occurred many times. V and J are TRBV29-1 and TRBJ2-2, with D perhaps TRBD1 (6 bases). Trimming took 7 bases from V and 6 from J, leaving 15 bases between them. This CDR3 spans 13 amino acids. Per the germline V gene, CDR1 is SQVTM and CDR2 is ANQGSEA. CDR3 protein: CSANDGGAGELFF. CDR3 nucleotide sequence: TGCAGCGCGAACGATGGGGGCGCCGGGGAGCTGTTTTTT.

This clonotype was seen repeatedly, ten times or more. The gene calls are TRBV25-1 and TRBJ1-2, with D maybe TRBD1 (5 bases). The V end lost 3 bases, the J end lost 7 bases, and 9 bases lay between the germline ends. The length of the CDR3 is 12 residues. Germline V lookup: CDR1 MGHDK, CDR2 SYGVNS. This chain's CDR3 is CASSDERGGYTF. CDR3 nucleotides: TGTGCCAGCAGTGATGAAAGGGGTGGCTACACCTTC.

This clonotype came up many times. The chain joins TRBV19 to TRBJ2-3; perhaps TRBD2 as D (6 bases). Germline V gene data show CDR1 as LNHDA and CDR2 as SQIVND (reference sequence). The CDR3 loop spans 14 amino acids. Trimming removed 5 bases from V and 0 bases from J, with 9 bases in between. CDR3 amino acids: CASSGLPSTDTQYF. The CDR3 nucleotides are TGTGCCAGTAGTGGACTACCGAGCACAGATACGCAGTATTTT.

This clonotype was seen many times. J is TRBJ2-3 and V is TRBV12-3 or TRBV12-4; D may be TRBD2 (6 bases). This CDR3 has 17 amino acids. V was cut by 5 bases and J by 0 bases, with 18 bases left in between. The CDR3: CASSPRHGSGSTDTQYF. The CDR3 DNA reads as TGTGCCAGCAGTCCCCGGCACGGGAGTGGAAGCACAGATACGCAGTATTTT.

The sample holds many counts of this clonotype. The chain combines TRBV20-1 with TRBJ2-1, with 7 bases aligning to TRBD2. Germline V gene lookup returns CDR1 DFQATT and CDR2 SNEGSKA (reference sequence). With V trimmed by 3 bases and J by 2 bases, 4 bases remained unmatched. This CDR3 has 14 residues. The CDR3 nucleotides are TGCAGTGCTAGCAATCTAGCGGCCTACAATGAGCAGTTCTTC. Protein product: CSASNLAAYNEQFF.

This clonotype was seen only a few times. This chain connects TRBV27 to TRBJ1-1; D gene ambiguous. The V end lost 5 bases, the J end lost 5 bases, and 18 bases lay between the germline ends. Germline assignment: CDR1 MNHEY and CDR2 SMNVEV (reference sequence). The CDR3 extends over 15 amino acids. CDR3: CASSPGFSRWTEAFF. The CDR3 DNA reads TGTGCCAGCAGTCCCGGGTTCAGTCGATGGACTGAAGCTTTCTTT.

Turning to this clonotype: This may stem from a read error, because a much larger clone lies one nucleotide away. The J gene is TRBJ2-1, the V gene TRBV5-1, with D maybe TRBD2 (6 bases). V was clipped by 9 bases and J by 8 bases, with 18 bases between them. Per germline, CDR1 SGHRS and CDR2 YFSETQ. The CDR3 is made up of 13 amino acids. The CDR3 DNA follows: TGCGCCAACAGAACGGGAGAGGGGCATGAGCAGTTCTTC. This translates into CANRTGEGHEQFF.

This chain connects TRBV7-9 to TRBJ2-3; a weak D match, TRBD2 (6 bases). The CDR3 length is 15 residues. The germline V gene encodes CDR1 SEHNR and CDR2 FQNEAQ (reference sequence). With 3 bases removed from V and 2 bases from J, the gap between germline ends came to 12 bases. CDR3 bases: TGTGCCAGCAGCTTTTTGGGGGGAACCACAGATACGCAGTATTTT. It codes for CASSFLGGTTDTQYF. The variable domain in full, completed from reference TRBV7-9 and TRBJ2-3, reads DTGVSQNPRHKITKRGQNVTFRCDPISEHNRLYWYRQTLGQGPEFLTYFQNEAQLEKSRLLSDRFSAERPKGSFSTLEIQRTEQGDSAMYLCASSFLGGTTDTQYFGPGTRLTVL.

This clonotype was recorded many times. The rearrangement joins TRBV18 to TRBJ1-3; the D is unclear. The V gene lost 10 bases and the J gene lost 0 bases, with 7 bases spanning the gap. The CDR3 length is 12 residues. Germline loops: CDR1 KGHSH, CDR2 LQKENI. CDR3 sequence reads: CATGGSGNTIYF. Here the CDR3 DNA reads TGTGCCACCGGCGGCTCTGGAAACACCATATATTTT.

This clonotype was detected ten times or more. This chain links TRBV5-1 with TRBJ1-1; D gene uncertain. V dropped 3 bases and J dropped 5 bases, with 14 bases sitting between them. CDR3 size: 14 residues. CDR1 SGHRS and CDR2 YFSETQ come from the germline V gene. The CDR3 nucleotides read TGCGCCAGCAGCTCCGAAAAATCGGGGACTGAAGCTTTCTTT. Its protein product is CASSSEKSGTEAFF. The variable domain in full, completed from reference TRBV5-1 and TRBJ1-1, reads KAGVTQTPRYLIKTRGQQVTLSCSPISGHRSVSWYQQTPGQGLQFLFEYFSETQRNKGNFPGRFSGRQFSNSRSEMNVSTLELGDSALYLCASSSEKSGTEAFFGQGTRLTVV.

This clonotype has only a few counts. The chain's CDR3 is CSATGTGEELYGYTF. CDR3 coding DNA: TGCAGTGCTACCGGGACCGGCGAGGAGCTCTATGGCTACACCTTC. The rearrangement joins TRBV20-1 to TRBJ1-2; tentatively, D is TRBD1 (5 bases). Trimming left V 4 bases short and J 4 bases short, with 19 bases between. This CDR3 is built from 15 residues. Germline CDR1 and CDR2: DFQATT and SNEGSKA (reference sequence).